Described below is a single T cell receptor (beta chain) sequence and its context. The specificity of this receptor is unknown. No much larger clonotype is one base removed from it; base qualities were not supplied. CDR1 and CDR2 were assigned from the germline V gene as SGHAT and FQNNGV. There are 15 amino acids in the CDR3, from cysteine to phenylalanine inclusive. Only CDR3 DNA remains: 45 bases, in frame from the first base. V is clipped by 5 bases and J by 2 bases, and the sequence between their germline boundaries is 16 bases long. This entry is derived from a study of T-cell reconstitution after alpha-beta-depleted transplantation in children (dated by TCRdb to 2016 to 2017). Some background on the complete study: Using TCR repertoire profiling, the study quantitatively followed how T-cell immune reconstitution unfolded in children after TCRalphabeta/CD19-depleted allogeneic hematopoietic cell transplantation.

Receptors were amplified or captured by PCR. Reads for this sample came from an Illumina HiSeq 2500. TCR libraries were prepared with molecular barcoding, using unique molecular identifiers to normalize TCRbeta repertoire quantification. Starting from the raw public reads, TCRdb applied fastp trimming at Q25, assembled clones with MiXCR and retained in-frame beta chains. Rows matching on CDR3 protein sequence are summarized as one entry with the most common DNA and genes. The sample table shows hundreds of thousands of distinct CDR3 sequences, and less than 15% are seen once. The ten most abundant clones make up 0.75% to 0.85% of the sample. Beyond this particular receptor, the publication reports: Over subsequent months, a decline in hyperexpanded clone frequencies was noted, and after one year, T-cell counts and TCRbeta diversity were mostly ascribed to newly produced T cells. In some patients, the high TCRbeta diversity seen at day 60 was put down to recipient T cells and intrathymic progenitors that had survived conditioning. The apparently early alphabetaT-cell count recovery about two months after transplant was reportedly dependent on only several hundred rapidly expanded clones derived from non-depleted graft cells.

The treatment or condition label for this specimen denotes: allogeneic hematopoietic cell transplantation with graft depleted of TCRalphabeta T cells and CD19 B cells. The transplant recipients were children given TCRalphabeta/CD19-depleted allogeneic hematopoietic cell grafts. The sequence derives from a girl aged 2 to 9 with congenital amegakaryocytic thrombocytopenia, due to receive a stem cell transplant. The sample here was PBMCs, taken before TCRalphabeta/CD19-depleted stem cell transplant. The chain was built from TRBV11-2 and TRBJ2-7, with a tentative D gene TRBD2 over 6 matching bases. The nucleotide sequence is TGTGCCAGCAGCACAAGGTCAGCGGGTACCTACGAGCAGTACTTC. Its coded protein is CASSTRSAGTYEQYF.